The 31 T cell receptor beta chains below all came from one sample that was sequenced in a study of blood T cells in healthy people across ages. The authors ran a second PCR of 7 to 11 cycles using a sample-barcoded 5' primer and a J-beta primer mix. Using its own MiXCR run on the 5' RACE reads, TCRdb lists one record per CDR3 protein. This sample has hundreds of thousands of distinct CDR3 sequences, with roughly three fifths found just once. The sequenced sample was blood. The receptor set was obtained from a man between 60 and 70 years old in good health.

This clonotype turned up a few times. The V gene is TRBV10-3, the J gene TRBJ1-2, with 10 bases fitting TRBD1. Trimming took 7 bases from V and 4 from J; bases not matched to a gene: 6. The CDR3 extends over 14 amino acids. Germline V lookup: CDR1 ENHRY, CDR2 SYGVKD. CDR3 loop: CAIKGDRGFYGYTF. The CDR3 DNA reads TGTGCCATCAAGGGGGACAGGGGATTCTATGGCTACACCTTC.

This clonotype was observed many times. This chain uses TRBV6-5 with TRBJ2-7, with D tentatively TRBD1 (6 bases). The CDR3 has 15 amino acids. Germline values: CDR1 MNHEY, CDR2 SVGAGI. V was shortened by 2 bases and J by 0 bases, with 11 bases between the two germline ends. The CDR3 protein is CASSYLGTNSYEQYF. The DNA of the CDR3 is TGTGCCAGCAGTTACCTCGGGACAAACTCCTACGAGCAGTACTTC.

V usage is TRBV6-1 and J usage is TRBJ2-1; 11 nucleotides agree with TRBD1. Germline CDR1 reads MNHNS; CDR2 reads SASEGT. V was pared by 6 bases and J by 1 base, with 14 bases of the junction left unmatched. This CDR3 has 19 amino acids. Here the CDR3 DNA reads TGTGCCAGCAGCCAGGACAGGGGGCGAAACTATTTATCCTACAATGAGCAGTTCTTC. Its translation: CASSQDRGRNYLSYNEQFF.

A few counts support this clonotype. This chain uses TRBV27 with TRBJ1-2; TRBD1 might be the D (6 bases). There are 15 residues in the CDR3. Germline lookup yields CDR1 MNHEY and CDR2 SMNVEV (reference sequence). The V end lost 5 bases, the J end lost 4 bases, and 17 bases lay between the germline ends. The DNA for the CDR3 is TGTGCCAGCAGTCCGACAGGTCCCCCTGTCTATGGCTACACCTTC. Residues: CASSPTGPPVYGYTF.

The V and J genes are TRBV3-1 and TRBJ2-4; D unresolved. The J call may be in error: the DNA end matches TRBJ2-7 better. Germline CDR1 LGHDT, CDR2 YNNKEL (reference sequence). The CDR3 is 12 residues long. The chain's CDR3 is CASRGVPYEQYF. In DNA, the CDR3 is TGTGCCAGCAGGGGTGTCCCCTACGAGCAGTACTTC.

This chain connects TRBV7-2 to TRBJ2-5, with D uncertain. The CDR3 runs to 13 residues. V was trimmed by 6 bases and J by 2 bases, leaving 10 bases between them. Germline CDR1 is SGHTA and CDR2 is FQGNSA. CDR3 nucleotides: TGTGCCAGCAGACAGACTGTTCAAGAGACCCAGTACTTC. It is translated as CASRQTVQETQYF.

V and J are TRBV7-9 and TRBJ2-1, with a possible D match to TRBD2 (5 bases). This CDR3 is 16 amino acids long. Per germline, CDR1 SEHNR and CDR2 FQNEAQ (reference sequence). The V gene lost 1 base and the J gene lost 5 bases, with 15 bases spanning the gap. Here the CDR3 DNA reads TGTGCCAGCAGCTTAGTGCGGGTTTCGAGGGACAATGAGCAGTTCTTC. Protein product: CASSLVRVSRDNEQFF.

The gene calls are TRBV7-8 and TRBJ2-7, with 8 bases identical to TRBD2. With 0 bases clipped from V and 10 bases from J, the junction kept 11 bases outside the gene matches. The CDR3 runs 15 residues. The germline CDR1 and CDR2 sequences are SGHVS and FQNEAQ. The CDR3 nucleotides are TGTGCCAGCAGCTTAGCGGGTAGCGGGGAGGTGGCCCAGTACTTC. Amino acids: CASSLAGSGEVAQYF.

V gene TRBV7-2 combines with J gene TRBJ2-5; 7 bases agree with TRBD2. V gave up 3 bases and J gave up 1 base; unmatched junction bases: 8. The CDR3 is 16 amino acids. CDR1 is SGHTA, CDR2 FQGNSA, per germline. CDR3 nucleotide sequence: TGTGCCAGCAGCTTTAGCCAGGGACTACCCCAAGAGACCCAGTACTTC. This codes for CASSFSQGLPQETQYF. The full variable domain, with the rest looked up from reference TRBV7-2 and TRBJ2-5, is GAGVSQSPSNKVTEKGKDVELRCDPISGHTALYWYRQSLGQGLEFLIYFQGNSAPDKSGLPSDRFSAERTGGSVSTLTIQRTQQEDSAVYLCASSFSQGLPQETQYFGPGTRLLVL.

This clonotype was observed a handful of times. The V call is TRBV4-2, the J call TRBJ1-4; D is uncertain. The CDR3 runs 14 residues. V was cut by 5 bases and J by 7 bases, with 14 bases left in between. Germline assignment: CDR1 LGHNA and CDR2 YNFKEQ. This CDR3 reads CASSSTYQAEKLFF. The CDR3 nucleotides read TGTGCCAGCAGCTCGACCTATCAGGCTGAAAAACTGTTTTTT.

This sequence joins TRBV3-1 and TRBJ2-3, with 11 bases identical to TRBD2. Germline loops: CDR1 LGHDT, CDR2 YNNKEL (reference sequence). This CDR3 is 17 amino acids long. V shed 1 base, J shed 2 bases, and the junction held 5 bases outside the gene matches. CDR3 in DNA: TGTGCCAGCAGCCAAGGACTAGCGGGGATTCACACAGATACGCAGTATTTT. It specifies CASSQGLAGIHTDTQYF.

This clonotype has only one observation. This sequence joins TRBV10-3 and TRBJ1-2; perhaps TRBD1 as D (6 bases). CDR3 length: 13 residues. Trimming left V 6 bases short and J 4 bases short, with 12 bases between. Germline V CDR1 and CDR2: ENHRY, SYGVKD. The CDR3 nucleotides read TGTGCCATCAGCCACAGGGTTTTCTATGGCTACACCTTC. Protein: CAISHRVFYGYTF.

With regard to this clonotype: One base away lies a much larger clone, so this may be a sequencing read error. The chain couples TRBV5-1 to TRBJ2-3, with TRBD2 matching over 8 bases. Germline V gives CDR1 SGHRS, CDR2 YFSETQ. CDR3 size: 15 residues. The CDR3 bases are TGCGCCAGCAGCTTGGGACTAGCGATGACAGATGCGCAGTATTTT. Its protein is CASSLGLAMTDAQYF.

V is TRBV10-3 and J is TRBJ2-1; 8 nucleotides agree with TRBD1. With 10 bases clipped from V and 9 bases from J, the junction kept 14 bases outside the gene matches. Per the germline V gene, CDR1 is ENHRY and CDR2 is SYGVKD. The CDR3 is made up of 14 amino acids. Here the CDR3 reads CASGPPRGQGEQFF. The DNA for the CDR3 is TGTGCCAGCGGACCACCCAGGGGGCAGGGTGAGCAGTTCTTC.

The V gene is TRBV7-9, the J gene TRBJ1-1; possible D gene TRBD1, 5 bases. V was clipped by 5 bases and J by 0 bases, with 16 bases between them. CDR1 and CDR2 (germline): SEHNR, FQNEAQ (reference sequence). The CDR3 spans 16 residues. CDR3 sequence reads: CASSPRDWNLNTEAFF. CDR3 coding DNA: TGTGCCAGCAGCCCCAGGGACTGGAATCTGAACACTGAAGCTTTCTTT.

The rearrangement uses TRBV29-1 and TRBJ1-1, with 10 positions matching TRBD1. Per the germline V gene, CDR1 is SQVTM and CDR2 is ANQGSEA. With V trimmed by 7 bases and J by 1 base, 9 bases remained unmatched. There are 15 residues in the CDR3. DNA for the CDR3: TGCAGCGCTCCCGGACAGGGGGGGAGGAACACTGAAGCTTTCTTT. It encodes CSAPGQGGRNTEAFF.

The sample holds one count of this clonotype. Mismatch with germline at one junction end may stem from a read error. The V gene is TRBV2, the J gene TRBJ2-2; TRBD1 agrees at 7 bases. CDR1 is SNHLY and CDR2 is FYNNEI in the germline V gene. The CDR3 has 16 amino acids. For the CDR3, the DNA is TGTGCCAGCAGTGAAATGGAGACAGGGAACATCGGGGAGCTGTTTTTT. It codes for CASSEMETGNIGELFF.

This clonotype has more than one count but fewer than ten. This chain links TRBV10-3 with TRBJ1-2; 7 bases fit TRBD1. Germline CDR1 is ENHRY and CDR2 is SYGVKD. With V trimmed by 5 bases and J by 2 bases, 5 bases remained unmatched. The CDR3 spans 14 residues. Here the CDR3 DNA reads TGTGCCATCAGTCCGGGACAGCTAAACTATGGCTACACCTTC. Its translation is CAISPGQLNYGYTF.

This chain links TRBV9 with TRBJ2-5; 12 bases are a match to TRBD2. This CDR3 contains 16 residues. Trimming at V came to 3 bases and at J to 2 bases, leaving 5 bases not matched to a gene. Germline V CDR1 and CDR2: SGDLS, YYNGEE. The CDR3 loop reads CASSAGLAGIQETQYF. The CDR3 nucleotides are TGTGCCAGCAGCGCCGGACTAGCGGGGATACAAGAGACCCAGTACTTC.

This clonotype has a handful of counts. V usage is TRBV6-1 and J usage is TRBJ1-2; no definite D call. Per the germline V gene, CDR1 is MNHNS and CDR2 is SASEGT. The CDR3 covers 16 residues. Trimming pared 8 bases from V and 2 bases from J, leaving 21 bases between. CDR3 nucleotide sequence: TGTGCCAGCTTAGAGATTGAGGGCCGCCCAAACTATGGCTACACCTTC. It specifies CASLEIEGRPNYGYTF.

V is TRBV28 and J is TRBJ2-1; tentatively, D is TRBD1 or TRBD2 (7 bases each). Trimming pared 6 bases from V and 7 bases from J, leaving 34 bases between. This CDR3 contains 20 residues. CDR1 is MDHEN and CDR2 is SYDVKM in the germline V gene. The CDR3, as DNA: TGTGCCAGCAGCCCATGGGAGGGGCACCGTAAGACAGGGTCCGAGAATGAGCAGTTCTTC. Translation gives CASSPWEGHRKTGSENEQFF. The full variable domain, completed using reference TRBV28 and TRBJ2-1, is DVKVTQSSRYLVKRTGEKVFLECVQDMDHENMFWYRQDPGLGLRLIYFSYDVKMKEKGDIPEGYSVSREKKERFSLILESASTNQTSMYLCASSPWEGHRKTGSENEQFFGPGTRLTVL.

V gene TRBV20-1 combines with J gene TRBJ2-5, with 8 bases lining up with TRBD1. This CDR3 region has 15 residues. Germline CDR1 DFQATT, CDR2 SNEGSKA (reference sequence). Unmatched junction bases numbered 5, after V lost 0 bases and J lost 2 bases. In DNA form, the CDR3 reads TGCAGTGCTAGAGATCGAGGGACAGGTCAAGAGACCCAGTACTTC. This translates into CSARDRGTGQETQYF.

The chain combines TRBV21-1 with TRBJ2-6; the table's TRBD1 call for D was not verified on the DNA. TRBV21-1 is a known pseudogene. The CDR3 runs to 16 residues. The CDR3 loop reads CASSNGKGTGANVLTF. In nucleotides, the CDR3 is TGTGCCAGCAGCAATGGGAAGGGGACTGGGGCCAACGTCCTGACTTTC.

This clonotype came up once. The rearrangement links TRBV10-2 to TRBJ2-1, with 14 bases aligning to TRBD2. CDR1 WSHSY and CDR2 SAAADI come from the germline V gene. V gave up 4 bases and J gave up 8 bases; unmatched junction bases: 4. The CDR3 contains 15 residues. CDR3: CASSVTSGGAHEQFF. The DNA for the CDR3 is TGCGCCAGCAGTGTGACTAGCGGGGGGGCGCATGAGCAGTTCTTC.

In this sample, this clonotype turned up once. The chain combines TRBV7-2 with TRBJ2-3; D is uncertain. This CDR3 contains 13 residues. From germline, CDR1 is SGHTA and CDR2 FQGNSA. V was trimmed by 5 bases and J by 2 bases, leaving 8 bases between them. CDR3 nucleotides: TGTGCCAGCAGCAGATATCCCACAGATACGCAGTATTTT. The encoded protein is CASSRYPTDTQYF. The variable domain in full, completed from reference TRBV7-2 and TRBJ2-3, reads GAGVSQSPSNKVTEKGKDVELRCDPISGHTALYWYRQSLGQGLEFLIYFQGNSAPDKSGLPSDRFSAERTGGSVSTLTIQRTQQEDSAVYLCASSRYPTDTQYFGPGTRLTVL.

This rearrangement joins TRBV4-1 to TRBJ1-2; TRBD1 aligns across 9 bases. Germline CDR1 and CDR2: MGHRA and YSYEKL. Trimming cost V 5 bases and J 4 bases; bases outside gene matches: 8. The CDR3 is 15 residues long. The CDR3 coding sequence is TGCGCCAGCAGCTCACCGGGACAGGGACCCTATGGCTACACCTTC. Translated: CASSSPGQGPYGYTF.

The chain combines TRBV7-9 with TRBJ2-5; D is unresolved. Germline values: CDR1 SEHNR, CDR2 FQNEAQ (reference sequence). The CDR3 totals 13 residues. V shed 1 base and J shed 5 bases, with 8 bases lying between them. The CDR3 is CASSLGMHETQYF. The DNA for the CDR3 is TGTGCCAGCAGCTTAGGAATGCATGAGACCCAGTACTTC.

This sequence joins TRBV4-1 and TRBJ2-5; TRBD2 aligns across 9 bases. J lost 5 bases, V lost 1 base, and 8 bases had no gene match. The germline CDR1 and CDR2 sequences are MGHRA and YSYEKL. CDR3 size: 16 residues. The DNA of the CDR3 is TGCGCCAGCAGCCAAGGACATAGCGGGGGTGTCGAGACCCAGTACTTC. Its translation: CASSQGHSGGVETQYF.

V and J are TRBV5-1 and TRBJ1-6, with 7 positions matching TRBD1. The junction had 3 bases not matched to a gene; V was cut back by 2 bases and J by 1 base. The CDR3 has 16 amino acids. In germline, CDR1 is SGHRS, CDR2 YFSETQ. The CDR3 DNA follows: TGCGCCAGCAGCTTCAACAGGGGATCCTATAATTCACCCCTCCACTTT. Its translation: CASSFNRGSYNSPLHF.

This chain uses TRBV20-1 with TRBJ2-7; TRBD1 or TRBD2 may be the D gene (5 bases each). V lost 4 bases to trimming and J lost 4 bases, with 14 bases between them. The CDR3 spans 13 residues. Germline lookup yields CDR1 DFQATT and CDR2 SNEGSKA (reference sequence). This CDR3 is CSAMSGRGYEQYF. The CDR3 nucleotides are TGCAGTGCTATGTCGGGACGCGGTTACGAGCAGTACTTC.

CDR3 DNA: TGCGCCAGCAGCTGGGACGGAGCCTACGAGCAGTACTTC. This translates into CASSWDGAYEQYF. The chain carries TRBV5-1 and TRBJ2-7; perhaps D is TRBD1 or TRBD2 (5 bases each). This CDR3 is built from 13 residues. Trimming cost V 3 bases and J 2 bases, with 9 bases left between them. Germline CDR1 SGHRS, CDR2 YFSETQ.